This TCR beta chain was identified during a study of shared clonotypes between healthy human individuals. Per the germline V gene, CDR1 is ENHRY and CDR2 is SYGVKD. Trimming stripped 2 bases from V and 1 base from J, with 6 bases between. This CDR3 contains 14 residues. This clone was counted a single time. Other DNA sequences within the sample encode an identical CDR3. The table came from immunoSEQ multiplex PCR; TCRdb's copy has only in-frame clones and leaves some out. Of about 380,000 clones in the sample, about 97% are singletons; the top ten hold approximately 0.32%. The chain carries TRBV10-3 and TRBJ1-5, with D possibly matching TRBD1 (5 bases). The receptor comes from a man aged 25-45 years in good health. Material: memory CD8+ T cells sorted from blood. The subset denotes: CD45RO+ cells pooled with CCR7-negative TemRA cells. CDR3 bases: TGTGCCATCAGTGAGGGGGGGAGCAATCAGCCCCAGCATTTT. Protein sequence: CAISEGGSNQPQHF.